The 14 T cell receptor beta chains reported below all come from one sample, sequenced in a study of T cells in narcolepsy. TCRdb keeps only in-frame clones here, not all; method: immunoSEQ multiplex PCR. Of approximately 26,000 clones in the sample, 81% were seen once. The sample consisted of memory (CD45RA-) CD4+ T cells from blood. All receptors come from a human donor in good health.

The rearrangement links TRBV27 to TRBJ2-7, with 11 bases lining up with TRBD2. J was trimmed by 2 bases and V by 0 bases; bases with no gene match: 3. The CDR3 has 16 residues. In germline, CDR1 is MNHEY, CDR2 SMNVEV (reference sequence). DNA for the CDR3: TGTGCCAGCAGTTTATCTAGCGGGAGGGTAGCCTACGAGCAGTACTTC. It translates to CASSLSSGRVAYEQYF.

This sequence joins TRBV5-1 and TRBJ2-2, with D tentatively TRBD2 (5 bases). Deletions cut 3 bases from V and 1 base from J, with 7 bases between. This CDR3 is 14 amino acids long. Germline V CDR1 and CDR2: SGHRS, YFSETQ. Written as DNA, the CDR3 is TGCGCCAGCAGCTCCGCGGGGAACACCGGGGAGCTGTTTTTT. Encoded protein: CASSSAGNTGELFF.

The V gene is TRBV4-1, the J gene TRBJ2-1; TRBD2 matches 12 bases. The germline gives CDR1 MGHRA, CDR2 YSYEKL. V shed 3 bases, J shed 8 bases, and the junction held 14 bases outside the gene matches. CDR3 length equals 18 residues. The CDR3 here is CASSHDGSRTSGAYEQFF. CDR3 nucleotides: TGCGCCAGCAGCCATGATGGTTCTCGGACTAGCGGGGCCTATGAGCAGTTCTTC.

The chain combines TRBV29-1 with TRBJ2-1; 7 nucleotides align to TRBD2. The CDR3 sequence is 14 residues long. Looked up from germline, CDR1 is SQVTM and CDR2 is ANQGSEA. The V gene end was trimmed by 4 bases and the J gene end by 3 bases; junction bases not matched to a gene: 6. CDR3 nucleotides: TGCAGCGTTGCCGGCGGGAGTTTCTACAATGAGCAGTTCTTC. This translates into CSVAGGSFYNEQFF.

This chain connects TRBV6-1 to TRBJ1-2; TRBD1 is a possible D gene (5 bases). CDR3 length: 16 residues. The V gene's germline CDR1 is MNHNS and CDR2 SASEGT. V lost 0 bases, J lost 5 bases, and 16 bases lay in between. The CDR3 DNA sequence: TGTGCCAGCAGTGAAGCCCAGGTGTCTGCAGGGTATGGCTACACCTTC. Protein: CASSEAQVSAGYGYTF.

This chain links TRBV10-3 with TRBJ1-2; possible D gene TRBD1, 6 bases. V dropped 7 bases and J dropped 8 bases, with 23 bases sitting between them. The CDR3 has 15 residues. The germline gives CDR1 ENHRY, CDR2 SYGVKD. The CDR3 DNA sequence: TGTGCCATCACCGAATTAGGGGGGTTGGGAAGGGGCTACACCTTC. It is translated as CAITELGGLGRGYTF.

The chain has TRBV28 and TRBJ1-1; D is uncertain. The germline V and J ends were trimmed by 7 bases and 1 base, with 16 bases remaining between them. Germline CDR1 and CDR2: MDHEN and SYDVKM. The CDR3 totals 15 residues. In nucleotides, the CDR3 is TGTGCCAGCACCCCTCCGGTAGGCGAGAACACTGAAGCTTTCTTT. It yields the protein CASTPPVGENTEAFF.

The rearrangement uses TRBV7-3 and TRBJ2-7, with TRBD1 as a possible D gene (5 bases). V dropped 1 base and J dropped 4 bases, with 23 bases sitting between them. CDR3 length: 18 amino acids. From germline, CDR1 is SGHTA and CDR2 FQGTGA. Written as DNA, the CDR3 is TGTGCCAGCAGCTTAATATCGGGCAGGGCCCCTCTCTGGTACGAGCAGTACTTC. The encoded protein is CASSLISGRAPLWYEQYF.

For the CDR3, the DNA is TGTGCCAGCAGTGGGGACAGGGCGGTCGAGACCCAGTACTTC. Its translation is CASSGDRAVETQYF. The chain links TRBV28 to TRBJ2-5; 9 bases agree with TRBD1. The length of the CDR3 is 14 residues. V trimming: 5 bases; J trimming: 5 bases; junction bases outside the gene matches: 6. Germline lookup yields CDR1 MDHEN and CDR2 SYDVKM.

The CDR3: CAWSSRGDNYGYTF. The DNA for the CDR3 is TGTGCCTGGAGTAGCAGGGGCGATAACTATGGCTACACCTTC. The gene calls are TRBV30 and TRBJ1-2; D might be TRBD1 (6 bases). Trimming left V 2 bases short and J 1 base short, with 11 bases between. Looked up from germline, CDR1 is GTSNPN and CDR2 is SVGIG (reference sequence). The length of the CDR3 is 14 residues.

This sequence joins TRBV28 and TRBJ2-1, with D perhaps matching TRBD1 or TRBD2 (5 bases each). This CDR3 is built from 13 residues. V lost 6 bases to trimming and J lost 10 bases, with 16 bases between them. Germline values: CDR1 MDHEN, CDR2 SYDVKM. The CDR3 coding sequence is TGTGCCAGCAGACATTCCGTCCGGGACGAGCAGTTCTTC. Translation: CASRHSVRDEQFF.

This chain joins TRBV7-2 and TRBJ1-5, with D maybe TRBD1 (5 bases). Germline loops: CDR1 SGHTA, CDR2 FQGNSA. The V end lost 2 bases, the J end lost 2 bases, and 16 bases lay between the germline ends. The CDR3 loop spans 17 amino acids. This chain's CDR3 is CASSLRGEWPGNQPQHF. In DNA form, the CDR3 reads TGTGCCAGCAGCTTAAGGGGCGAGTGGCCAGGCAATCAGCCCCAGCATTTT.

The rearrangement links TRBV5-5 to TRBJ1-6; D may be TRBD1 (5 bases). Germline CDR1 is SGHKS and CDR2 is YYEKEE (reference sequence). The V end lost 0 bases, the J end lost 10 bases, and 14 bases lay between the germline ends. The CDR3 length is 15 residues. This chain's CDR3 is CASSLATGVKSPLHF. In nucleotides, the CDR3 is TGTGCCAGCAGCTTGGCTACGGGGGTCAAATCACCCCTCCACTTT.

This clone was counted a single time. V usage is TRBV2 and J usage is TRBJ2-5; a possible D gene is TRBD2 (6 bases). The V gene lost 7 bases and the J gene lost 7 bases, with 19 bases spanning the gap. Looked up from germline, CDR1 is SNHLY and CDR2 is FYNNEI. The CDR3 totals 14 residues. Here the CDR3 DNA reads TGTGCCAGCACCCGGGAGAGAGGGATCGGGACCCAGTACTTC. Residues: CASTRERGIGTQYF.